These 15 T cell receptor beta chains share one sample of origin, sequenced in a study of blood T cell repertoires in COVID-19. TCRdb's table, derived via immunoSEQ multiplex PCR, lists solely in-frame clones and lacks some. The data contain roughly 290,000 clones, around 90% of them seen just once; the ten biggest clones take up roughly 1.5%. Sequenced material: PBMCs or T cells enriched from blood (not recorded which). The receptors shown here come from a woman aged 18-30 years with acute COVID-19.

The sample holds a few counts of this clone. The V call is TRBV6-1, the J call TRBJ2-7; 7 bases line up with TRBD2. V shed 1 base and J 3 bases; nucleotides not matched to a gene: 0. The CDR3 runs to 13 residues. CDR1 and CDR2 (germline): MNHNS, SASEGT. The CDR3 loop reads CASSEGTSYEQYF. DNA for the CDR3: TGTGCCAGCAGTGAAGGGACTAGCTACGAGCAGTACTTC.

CDR3 coding DNA: TGTGCCTGGAGTGTACAGCTCTACAATGAGCAGTTCTTC. Translation gives CAWSVQLYNEQFF. The chain uses TRBV30 and TRBJ2-1, with D uncertain. CDR3 length equals 13 residues. V was trimmed by 0 bases and J by 3 bases, leaving 6 bases between them. CDR1 is GTSNPN and CDR2 is SVGIG in the germline V gene (reference sequence).

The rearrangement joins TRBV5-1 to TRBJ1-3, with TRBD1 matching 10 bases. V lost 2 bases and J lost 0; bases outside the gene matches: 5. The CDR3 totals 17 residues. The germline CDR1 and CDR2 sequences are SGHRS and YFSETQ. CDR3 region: CASSFSGTGDSGNTIYF. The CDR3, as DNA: TGCGCCAGCAGCTTCTCCGGGACAGGGGACTCTGGAAACACCATATATTTT. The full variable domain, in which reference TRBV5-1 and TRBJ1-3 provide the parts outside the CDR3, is KAGVTQTPRYLIKTRGQQVTLSCSPISGHRSVSWYQQTPGQGLQFLFEYFSETQRNKGNFPGRFSGRQFSNSRSEMNVSTLELGDSALYLCASSFSGTGDSGNTIYFGEGSWLTVV.

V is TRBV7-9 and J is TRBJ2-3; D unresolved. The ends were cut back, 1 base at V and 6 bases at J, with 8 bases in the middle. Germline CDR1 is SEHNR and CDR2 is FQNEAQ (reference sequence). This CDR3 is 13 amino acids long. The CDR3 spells CASSLESEDTQYF. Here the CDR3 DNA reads TGTGCCAGCAGCTTAGAATCGGAGGATACGCAGTATTTT.

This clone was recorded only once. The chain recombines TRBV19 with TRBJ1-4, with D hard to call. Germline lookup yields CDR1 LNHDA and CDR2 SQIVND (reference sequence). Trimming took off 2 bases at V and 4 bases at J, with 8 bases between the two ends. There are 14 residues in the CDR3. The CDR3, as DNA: TGTGCCAGTAGTATAACCGGGATTAATGAAAAACTGTTTTTT. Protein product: CASSITGINEKLFF.

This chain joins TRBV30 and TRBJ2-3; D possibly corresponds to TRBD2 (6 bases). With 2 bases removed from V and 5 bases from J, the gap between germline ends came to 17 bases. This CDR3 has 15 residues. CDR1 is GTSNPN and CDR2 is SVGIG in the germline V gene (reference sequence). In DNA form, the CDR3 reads TGTGCCTGGAGTATCTCGACCCCCGGGGGAGATACGCAGTATTTT. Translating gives CAWSISTPGGDTQYF.

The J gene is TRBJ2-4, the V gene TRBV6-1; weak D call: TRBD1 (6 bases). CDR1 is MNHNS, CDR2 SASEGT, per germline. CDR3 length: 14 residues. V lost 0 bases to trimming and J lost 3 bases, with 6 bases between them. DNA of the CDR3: TGTGCCAGCAGTGAAGCAGGGGGCAAAAACATTCAGTACTTC. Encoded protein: CASSEAGGKNIQYF.

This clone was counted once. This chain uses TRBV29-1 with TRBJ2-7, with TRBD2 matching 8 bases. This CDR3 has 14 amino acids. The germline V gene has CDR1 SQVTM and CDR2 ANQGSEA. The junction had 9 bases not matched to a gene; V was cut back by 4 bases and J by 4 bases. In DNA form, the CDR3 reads TGCAGCGTTGTAACTGGCGGGAGGTTTTACGAGCAGTACTTC. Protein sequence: CSVVTGGRFYEQYF.

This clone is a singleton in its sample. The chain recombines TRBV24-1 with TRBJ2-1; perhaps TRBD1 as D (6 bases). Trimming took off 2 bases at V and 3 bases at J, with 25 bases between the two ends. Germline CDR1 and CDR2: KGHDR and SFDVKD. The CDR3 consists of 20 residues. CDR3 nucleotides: TGTGCCACCAGTGATTCGCCCCATAACAGGGTGGCATTCGTCTACAATGAGCAGTTCTTC. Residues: CATSDSPHNRVAFVYNEQFF.

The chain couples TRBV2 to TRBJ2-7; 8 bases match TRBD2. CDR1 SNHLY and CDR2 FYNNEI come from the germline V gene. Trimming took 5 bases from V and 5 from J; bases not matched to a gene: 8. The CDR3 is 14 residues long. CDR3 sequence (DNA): TGTGCCAGCAGTCCGGGGACTAGACTCCACGAGCAGTACTTC. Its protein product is CASSPGTRLHEQYF.

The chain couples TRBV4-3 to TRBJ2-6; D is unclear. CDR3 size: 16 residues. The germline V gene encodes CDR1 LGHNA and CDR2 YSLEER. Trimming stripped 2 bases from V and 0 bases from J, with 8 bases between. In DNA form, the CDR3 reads TGCGCCAGCAGCCAAAGCTCAGGCTCTGGGGCCAACGTCCTGACTTTC. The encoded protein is CASSQSSGSGANVLTF.

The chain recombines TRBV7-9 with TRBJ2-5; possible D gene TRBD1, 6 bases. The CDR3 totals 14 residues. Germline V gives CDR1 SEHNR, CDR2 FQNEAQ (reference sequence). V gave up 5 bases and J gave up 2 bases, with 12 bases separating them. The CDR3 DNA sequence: TGTGCCAGCAGCCCCGAGACAGGACAAGAGACCCAGTACTTC. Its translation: CASSPETGQETQYF.

The CDR3 coding sequence is TGTGCCAGCAGCCGACAGGGGGATGCTGGCTACACCTTC. Translation gives CASSRQGDAGYTF. The J gene is TRBJ1-2, the V gene TRBV7-2, with 9 positions matching TRBD1. This CDR3 is built from 13 residues. The V gene end was trimmed by 5 bases and the J gene end by 7 bases; junction bases not matched to a gene: 5. Per germline, CDR1 SGHTA and CDR2 FQGNSA.

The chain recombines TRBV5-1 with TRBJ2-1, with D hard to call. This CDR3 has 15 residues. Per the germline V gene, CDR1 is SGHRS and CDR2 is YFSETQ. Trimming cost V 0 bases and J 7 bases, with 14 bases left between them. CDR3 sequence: CASSLGLAPRNEQFF. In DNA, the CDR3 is TGCGCCAGCAGCTTGGGGCTGGCCCCTCGTAATGAGCAGTTCTTC.

CDR3 in DNA: TGTGCCAGCAGCTTATTCGGCGGGGTCACTGAGCAGTTCTTC. It translates to CASSLFGGVTEQFF. The rearrangement links TRBV7-9 to TRBJ2-1; tentatively, D is TRBD2 (6 bases). Germline V gives CDR1 SEHNR, CDR2 FQNEAQ (reference sequence). Trimming stripped 2 bases from V and 9 bases from J, with 14 bases between. The CDR3 runs 14 residues.